The present TCR beta chain was sequenced within a study of blood T cell repertoires in COVID-19. At the level of the study: Sites in the United States, Italy and Spain provided acute and convalescent COVID-19 samples. Sample material is recorded as cDNA or gDNA derived from T cells, B-cell-depleted T cells, or PBMCs.

Source study methods: It was from reference gene primer amplification that nucleated cell counts were estimated. Profiled with immunoSEQ multiplex PCR; TCRdb holds only in-frame clones, not every one. V and J calls and clone size are copied from that table; D and trimming were computed from the DNA. The table includes about 90,000 clones, 90% to 95% detected once. This CDR3 has 14 amino acids. The chain is built from TRBV12-2 and TRBJ2-1; TRBD1 is the table's D call and was not checked against the DNA. TRBV12-2 is described as a pseudogene. This receptor was obtained from a human donor with active COVID-19. The donor label of this sample is uncertain. Sample: peripheral blood. The CDR3 region has the DNA TGTGCAAGTCGCTATTCAGGGGGAAGGAATGAGCAGTTCTTC. Translating it yields CASRYSGGRNEQFF.